The text below deals with one T cell receptor beta chain. This sample is drawn from a study of T cell responses to AZD1222 COVID-19 vaccine. Clones were sequenced by immunoSEQ multiplex PCR, and TCRdb holds only the in-frame ones, with some missing. Of roughly 140,000 clones in the sample, about 91% are singletons; the top ten hold roughly 9.9%. V was cut by 5 bases and J by 8 bases, with 18 bases left in between. Per germline, CDR1 MDHEN and CDR2 SYDVKM. This CDR3 has 14 residues. The gene calls are TRBV28 and TRBJ1-1; weak D call: TRBD1 (6 bases). The sample here was peripheral blood, taken 28 days after the second AZD1222 dose. This receptor was obtained from an adult who received the AZD1222 COVID-19 vaccine. As DNA, the CDR3 is TGTGCCAGCAGTGCCCCTTTGGGACATAGGGAAGCTTTCTTT. Protein product: CASSAPLGHREAFF.